The 2 T cell receptor beta chains in this list originate from one sample, sequenced in a study of Ad26.COV2.S vaccination and SARS-CoV-2 variants. Clones were sequenced by immunoSEQ multiplex PCR, and TCRdb holds only the in-frame ones, with some missing. The sample lists almost 400,000 clones; about 91% were seen once. Treatment here: around 19 received Ad26.COV2.S at low or high dose, single or two shots; several received placebo; per-sample allocation not given. The investigators took samples on day 63 after the first vaccine or placebo injection. Material: peripheral blood, obtained in a trial of Ad26.COV2.S vaccine versus placebo. The receptors come from a person aged 18-65 years who received the Ad26.COV2.S COVID-19 vaccine or a placebo.

The chain couples TRBV18 to TRBJ2-2, with unresolved D. CDR3 length: 13 amino acids. The V gene's germline CDR1 is KGHSH and CDR2 LQKENI. Trimming removed 4 bases from V and 1 base from J, with 4 bases in between. This CDR3 reads CASSLKNTGELFF. CDR3 bases: TGTGCCAGCTCACTAAAGAACACCGGGGAGCTGTTTTTT.

The chain links TRBV2 to TRBJ1-4; no clear D. The CDR3 sequence is 15 residues long. Trimming stripped 2 bases from V and 6 bases from J, with 13 bases between. Germline CDR1 reads SNHLY; CDR2 reads FYNNEI. DNA for the CDR3: TGTGCCAGCAGTGAAAGCAGACCCGGGGATGAAAAACTGTTTTTT. This gives the protein CASSESRPGDEKLFF.